This T cell receptor (beta chain) comes out of a study of blood T cell repertoires in COVID-19. Germline CDR1 reads SEHNR; CDR2 reads FQNEAQ (reference sequence). Trimming removed 5 bases at V and 4 bases at J, with 15 bases between. This CDR3 is built from 15 residues. A single count supports this clone. TCRdb keeps only in-frame clones here, not all; method: immunoSEQ multiplex PCR. Of tens of thousands of clones in the sample, 85% to 90% were seen once. The source is a human donor in a cohort sampled during active COVID-19. The chain employs TRBV7-9 and TRBJ2-1, with D maybe TRBD1 (7 bases). Sequencing was carried out using peripheral blood. The CDR3 spells CASSPRGTEYNEQFF. DNA of the CDR3: TGTGCCAGCAGCCCCCGGGGGACAGAGTACAATGAGCAGTTCTTC.